These T cell receptor beta chains were read from a single sample in a study of blood T cell repertoires in COVID-19. TCRdb's table, derived via immunoSEQ multiplex PCR, lists solely in-frame clones and lacks some. The sample lists 87,000 or so clones; around 90% were seen once. Input material: peripheral blood. Receptors originate from an elderly man with acute or convalescent COVID-19. CDR3s include the opening cysteine and the closing phenylalanine or tryptophan. The order of the fields is clone size, D gene, J gene, V gene, CDR3 protein, CDR3 DNA. The D gene is left open where the match is weak. Clone size is not always given. Where it is, it says once, few, many or a class for expanded clones.

clone size: -; D gene: -; J gene: TRBJ2-7; V gene: TRBV7-2; CDR3 protein: CASSRGGLYEQYF; CDR3 DNA: TGTGCCAGCAGCCGAGGGGGATTGTACGAGCAGTACTTC
clone size: -; D gene: -; J gene: TRBJ1-1; V gene: TRBV11-3; CDR3 protein: CASSLEGGEAFF; CDR3 DNA: TGTGCCAGCAGCTTAGAAGGCGGTGAAGCTTTCTTT
clone size: -; D gene: TRBD2; J gene: TRBJ2-7; V gene: TRBV6-5; CDR3 protein: CASTESLAGTYEQYF; CDR3 DNA: TGTGCCAGCACCGAGAGTCTAGCGGGGACCTACGAGCAGTACTTC
clone size: -; D gene: -; J gene: TRBJ2-3; V gene: TRBV4-1; CDR3 protein: CASSQDLFTRFAREGTDTQYF; CDR3 DNA: TGCGCCAGCAGCCAAGATCTTTTCACACGGTTTGCGCGGGAAGGTACAGATACGCAGTATTTT
clone size: -; D gene: -; J gene: TRBJ1-1; V gene: TRBV7-9; CDR3 protein: CASSTKTGNTEAFF; CDR3 DNA: TGTGCCAGCAGCACTAAAACAGGGAACACTGAAGCTTTCTTT
clone size: -; D gene: -; J gene: TRBJ1-2; V gene: TRBV5-1; CDR3 protein: CASMEGRPTINYGYTF; CDR3 DNA: TGCGCCAGCATGGAGGGACGCCCGACTATTAACTATGGCTACACCTTC
clone size: -; D gene: TRBD1; J gene: TRBJ1-3; V gene: TRBV7-2; CDR3 protein: CASGTGEGNTIYF; CDR3 DNA: TGTGCCAGTGGGACAGGGGAAGGAAACACCATATATTTT
clone size: -; D gene: TRBD1; J gene: TRBJ2-7; V gene: TRBV5-1; CDR3 protein: CASSPAGGASSYEQYF; CDR3 DNA: TGCGCCAGCAGCCCGGCAGGGGGAGCAAGTTCCTACGAGCAGTACTTC
clone size: -; D gene: -; J gene: TRBJ1-6; V gene: TRBV5-1; CDR3 protein: CASSLEPVQGGLSALHF; CDR3 DNA: TGCGCCAGCAGCTTGGAGCCCGTACAGGGTGGCCTTTCGGCCCTCCACTTT
clone size: -; D gene: TRBD1; J gene: TRBJ2-7; V gene: TRBV5-1; CDR3 protein: CASSPGQGLYEQYF; CDR3 DNA: TGCGCCAGCAGCCCTGGACAGGGACTCTACGAGCAGTACTTC
clone size: -; D gene: -; J gene: TRBJ1-3; V gene: TRBV6-5; CDR3 protein: CASGGRDSGNTIYF; CDR3 DNA: TGTGCCAGCGGCGGCAGGGACTCTGGAAACACCATATATTTT
clone size: -; D gene: TRBD1; J gene: TRBJ1-5; V gene: TRBV3-1/TRBV3-2; CDR3 protein: CASSQLTGKGQPQHF; CDR3 DNA: TGTGCCAGCAGCCAACTGACAGGGAAGGGTCAGCCCCAGCATTTT
clone size: -; D gene: -; J gene: TRBJ1-5; V gene: TRBV21-1; CDR3 protein: CASSKASGTGVHSNQPQHF; CDR3 DNA: TGTGCCAGCAGCAAAGCGAGTGGGACAGGGGTGCATAGCAATCAGCCCCAGCATTTT
clone size: -; D gene: -; J gene: TRBJ2-1; V gene: TRBV28; CDR3 protein: CASSLGHLQREQFF; CDR3 DNA: TGTGCCAGCAGCCTGGGACACCTCCAAAGGGAGCAGTTCTTC
clone size: -; D gene: -; J gene: TRBJ1-1; V gene: TRBV18; CDR3 protein: CASSPNRNTEAFF; CDR3 DNA: TGTGCCAGCTCCCCTAACAGGAACACTGAAGCTTTCTTT
clone size: -; D gene: -; J gene: TRBJ1-2; V gene: TRBV7-8; CDR3 protein: CASSTTGLYGYTF; CDR3 DNA: TGTGCCAGCAGCACAACAGGATTGTATGGCTACACCTTC
clone size: -; D gene: TRBD2; J gene: TRBJ2-1; V gene: TRBV3-1/TRBV3-2; CDR3 protein: CASSQRLAGGLYNEQFF; CDR3 DNA: TGTGCCAGCAGCCAACGACTAGCGGGGGGCCTATACAATGAGCAGTTCTTC
clone size: -; D gene: -; J gene: TRBJ2-2; V gene: TRBV19; CDR3 protein: CASNPGARPTGELFF; CDR3 DNA: TGTGCCAGTAATCCTGGGGCGCGGCCCACCGGGGAGCTGTTTTTT
clone size: -; D gene: -; J gene: TRBJ1-2; V gene: TRBV4-1; CDR3 protein: CASSQDTGYGYTF; CDR3 DNA: TGCGCCAGCAGCCAAGACACAGGCTATGGCTACACCTTC
clone size: -; D gene: TRBD1; J gene: TRBJ1-2; V gene: TRBV10-3; CDR3 protein: CAISEDRGNYGYTF; CDR3 DNA: TGTGCCATCAGTGAGGACAGGGGAAACTATGGCTACACCTTC
clone size: -; D gene: TRBD1; J gene: TRBJ2-2; V gene: TRBV7-9; CDR3 protein: CASSPTGVSGELFF; CDR3 DNA: TGTGCCAGCAGCCCCACAGGGGTGAGCGGGGAGCTGTTTTTT
clone size: once; D gene: TRBD1; J gene: TRBJ1-1; V gene: TRBV12-3/TRBV12-4; CDR3 protein: CASSFWTGPKAFF; CDR3 DNA: TGTGCCAGCAGTTTTTGGACAGGGCCGAAAGCTTTCTTT
clone size: -; D gene: -; J gene: TRBJ1-1; V gene: TRBV7-2; CDR3 protein: CASSLNQGYTEAFF; CDR3 DNA: TGTGCCAGCAGCTTAAATCAGGGATACACTGAAGCTTTCTTT
clone size: -; D gene: TRBD1; J gene: TRBJ1-3; V gene: TRBV7-8; CDR3 protein: CASSLVDRVAGNTIYF; CDR3 DNA: TGTGCCAGCAGCTTAGTAGACAGGGTCGCTGGAAACACCATATATTTT
clone size: -; D gene: -; J gene: TRBJ1-3; V gene: TRBV7-9; CDR3 protein: CASRTGTGNTIYF; CDR3 DNA: TGTGCCAGCAGAACAGGGACTGGAAACACCATATATTTT
clone size: -; D gene: TRBD2; J gene: TRBJ2-7; V gene: TRBV2; CDR3 protein: CASSAGLAGGPRF; CDR3 DNA: TGTGCCAGCAGTGCAGGGCTAGCGGGAGGCCCTCGGTTC
clone size: -; D gene: TRBD2; J gene: TRBJ2-1; V gene: TRBV9; CDR3 protein: CASSVSGSTYNEQFF; CDR3 DNA: TGTGCCAGCAGCGTAAGCGGGAGCACCTACAATGAGCAGTTCTTC
clone size: -; D gene: -; J gene: TRBJ1-2; V gene: TRBV12-3/TRBV12-4; CDR3 protein: CASSLRTAYGYTF; CDR3 DNA: TGTGCCAGCAGTTTAAGGACAGCTTATGGCTACACCTTC
clone size: -; D gene: -; J gene: TRBJ2-1; V gene: TRBV20-1; CDR3 protein: CSARRGNEQFF; CDR3 DNA: TGCAGTGCTAGACGGGGCAATGAGCAGTTCTTC
clone size: -; D gene: TRBD2; J gene: TRBJ2-5; V gene: TRBV5-1; CDR3 protein: CASSLGLAGIFQETQYF; CDR3 DNA: TGCGCCAGCAGCTTGGGACTAGCGGGTATCTTCCAAGAGACCCAGTACTTC
clone size: -; D gene: TRBD2; J gene: TRBJ2-1; V gene: TRBV24-1; CDR3 protein: CATSEPAGGPISEQFF; CDR3 DNA: TGTGCCACCAGTGAACCAGCGGGAGGGCCCATAAGTGAGCAGTTCTTC
clone size: -; D gene: TRBD1; J gene: TRBJ2-5; V gene: TRBV11-2; CDR3 protein: CASSFDRGAKKTQYF; CDR3 DNA: TGTGCCAGCAGCTTCGACAGGGGCGCAAAGAAGACCCAGTACTTC
clone size: -; D gene: -; J gene: TRBJ2-1; V gene: TRBV6-6; CDR3 protein: CASNKGGSYNEQFF; CDR3 DNA: TGTGCCAGCAACAAAGGGGGCTCCTACAATGAGCAGTTCTTC
clone size: -; D gene: -; J gene: TRBJ1-2; V gene: TRBV6-1; CDR3 protein: CASSEDAGRRGYTF; CDR3 DNA: TGTGCCAGCAGTGAAGATGCGGGGCGCAGAGGCTACACCTTC
clone size: -; D gene: -; J gene: TRBJ1-6; V gene: TRBV4-2; CDR3 protein: CASSQDNISNSPLHF; CDR3 DNA: TGTGCCAGCAGCCAAGATAACATATCTAATTCACCCCTCCACTTT
clone size: -; D gene: TRBD1; J gene: TRBJ2-6; V gene: TRBV6-6; CDR3 protein: CASSYGDSTGANVLTF; CDR3 DNA: TGTGCCAGCAGTTACGGGGACAGTACTGGGGCCAACGTCCTGACTTTC
clone size: -; D gene: TRBD2; J gene: TRBJ2-3; V gene: TRBV6-6; CDR3 protein: CASTPGGRDTQYF; CDR3 DNA: TGTGCCAGCACCCCGGGAGGGAGGGATACGCAGTATTTT
clone size: -; D gene: TRBD1; J gene: TRBJ1-1; V gene: TRBV24-1; CDR3 protein: CATRQTGGIEAFF; CDR3 DNA: TGTGCCACCAGACAGACAGGGGGCATTGAAGCTTTCTTT
clone size: -; D gene: TRBD1; J gene: TRBJ2-7; V gene: TRBV11-3; CDR3 protein: CASSSTAQGVDYEQYF; CDR3 DNA: TGTGCCAGCAGCTCAACCGCGCAGGGGGTAGACTACGAGCAGTACTTC
clone size: once; D gene: TRBD2; J gene: TRBJ2-5; V gene: TRBV4-1; CDR3 protein: CASSQGLAGVGETQYF; CDR3 DNA: TGCGCCAGCAGCCAAGGGCTAGCGGGAGTCGGGGAGACCCAGTACTTC
clone size: -; D gene: -; J gene: TRBJ1-2; V gene: TRBV28; CDR3 protein: CASSIPNYGYTF; CDR3 DNA: TGTGCCAGCAGCATCCCCAACTATGGCTACACCTTC
clone size: -; D gene: TRBD2; J gene: TRBJ2-3; V gene: TRBV20-1; CDR3 protein: CSASPGGGVGTQYF; CDR3 DNA: TGCAGTGCTAGTCCCGGCGGGGGGGTAGGAACGCAGTATTTT
clone size: -; D gene: -; J gene: TRBJ2-1; V gene: TRBV6-6; CDR3 protein: CASSYPEGTAEQFF; CDR3 DNA: TGTGCCAGCAGTTACCCCGAGGGAACCGCTGAGCAGTTCTTC
clone size: -; D gene: TRBD2; J gene: TRBJ2-3; V gene: TRBV9; CDR3 protein: CASSVGEGSRGTDTQYF; CDR3 DNA: TGTGCCAGCAGCGTAGGGGAGGGGAGTCGTGGCACAGATACGCAGTATTTT
clone size: -; D gene: TRBD1; J gene: TRBJ2-1; V gene: TRBV4-3; CDR3 protein: CASSQKPGQESYNEQFF; CDR3 DNA: TGCGCCAGCAGCCAAAAACCGGGACAGGAGTCCTACAATGAGCAGTTCTTC
clone size: -; D gene: TRBD2; J gene: TRBJ2-7; V gene: TRBV7-2; CDR3 protein: CASSISGRASYEQYF; CDR3 DNA: TGTGCCAGCAGCATTAGCGGGAGGGCCTCCTACGAGCAGTACTTC
clone size: -; D gene: -; J gene: TRBJ2-5; V gene: TRBV7-9; CDR3 protein: CASSLVGGGETQYF; CDR3 DNA: TGTGCCAGCAGCTTAGTGGGGGGAGGAGAGACCCAGTACTTC
clone size: once; D gene: TRBD2; J gene: TRBJ2-7; V gene: TRBV9; CDR3 protein: CASSALAGGAYEQYF; CDR3 DNA: TGTGCCAGCAGCGCCCTAGCGGGGGGGGCCTACGAGCAGTACTTC
clone size: -; D gene: TRBD1; J gene: TRBJ1-1; V gene: TRBV7-2; CDR3 protein: CASSLRQGATEAFF; CDR3 DNA: TGTGCCAGCAGCCTACGACAGGGGGCGACTGAAGCTTTCTTT
clone size: -; D gene: -; J gene: TRBJ1-1; V gene: TRBV29-1; CDR3 protein: CSVDQGRLRAFF; CDR3 DNA: TGCAGCGTTGATCAGGGCAGACTGAGGGCTTTCTTT
clone size: -; D gene: -; J gene: TRBJ2-5; V gene: TRBV7-2; CDR3 protein: CASSSPDTKGKTQYF; CDR3 DNA: TGTGCCAGCAGTTCTCCAGACACAAAAGGCAAGACCCAGTACTTC
clone size: once; D gene: -; J gene: TRBJ1-3; V gene: TRBV5-1; CDR3 protein: CASSPGHQARTGNTIYF; CDR3 DNA: TGCGCCAGCAGTCCCGGACACCAAGCTAGGACTGGAAACACCATATATTTT